A single sample gave rise to the 3 T cell receptor beta chains below, sequenced in a study of blood T cell repertoires in COVID-19. The method was immunoSEQ multiplex PCR; TCRdb's version includes in-frame clones alone and lacks a portion of them. The repertoire holds a few hundred thousand clones, roughly 88% seen once, with about 1% in the top ten. Sequenced sample: peripheral blood. Every receptor here comes from a human donor with COVID-19, enrolled during active disease. The donor label of this sample is uncertain.

This chain joins TRBV5-1 and TRBJ2-1, with a tentative D call TRBD2 (5 bases). V was shortened by 0 bases and J by 9 bases, with 10 bases between the two germline ends. The CDR3 contains 13 residues. Per the germline V gene, CDR1 is SGHRS and CDR2 is YFSETQ. The CDR3 DNA sequence: TGCGCCAGCAGCTTGGTAGTCCGGGGTGAGCAGTTCTTC. As protein: CASSLVVRGEQFF.

V usage is TRBV18 and J usage is TRBJ1-1; weak D call: TRBD1 (6 bases). V was shortened by 3 bases and J by 5 bases, with 19 bases between the two germline ends. The CDR3 length is 16 residues. Germline-derived CDR1 and CDR2 are KGHSH and LQKENI. CDR3 amino acids: CASSPRFIVQGTEAFF. Here the CDR3 DNA reads TGTGCCAGCTCACCCCGGTTTATTGTTCAGGGGACTGAAGCTTTCTTT.

The rearrangement links TRBV9 to TRBJ1-2; perhaps TRBD1 as D (6 bases). The CDR3 runs 16 residues. Per germline, CDR1 SGDLS and CDR2 YYNGEE. Trimming removed 1 base at V and 4 bases at J, with 17 bases between. The CDR3 is CASSVLGSDSVYGYTF. DNA for the CDR3: TGTGCCAGCAGCGTATTAGGGTCGGACAGCGTCTATGGCTACACCTTC.